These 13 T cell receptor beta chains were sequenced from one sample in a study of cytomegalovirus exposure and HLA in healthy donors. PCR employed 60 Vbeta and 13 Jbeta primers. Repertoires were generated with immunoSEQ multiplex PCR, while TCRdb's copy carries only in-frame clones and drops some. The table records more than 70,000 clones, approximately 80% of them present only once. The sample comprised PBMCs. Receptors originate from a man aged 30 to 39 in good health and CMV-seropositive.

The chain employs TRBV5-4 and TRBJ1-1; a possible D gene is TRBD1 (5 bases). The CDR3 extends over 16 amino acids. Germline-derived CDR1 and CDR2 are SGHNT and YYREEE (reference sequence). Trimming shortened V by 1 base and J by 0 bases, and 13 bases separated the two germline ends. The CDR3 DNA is TGTGCCAGCAGCTTGAGTCCCGTCAGGGTGAACACTGAAGCTTTCTTT. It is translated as CASSLSPVRVNTEAFF. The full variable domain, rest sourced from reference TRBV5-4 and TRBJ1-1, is ETGVTQSPTHLIKTRGQQVTLRCSSQSGHNTVSWYQQALGQGPQFIFQYYREEENGRGNFPPRFSGLQFPNYSSELNVNALELDDSALYLCASSLSPVRVNTEAFFGQGTRLTVV.

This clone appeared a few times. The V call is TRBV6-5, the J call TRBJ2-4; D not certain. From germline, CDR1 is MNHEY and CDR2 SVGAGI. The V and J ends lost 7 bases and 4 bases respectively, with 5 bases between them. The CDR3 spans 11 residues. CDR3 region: CASMRKNIQYF. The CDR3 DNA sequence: TGTGCCAGCATGAGAAAAAACATTCAGTACTTC.

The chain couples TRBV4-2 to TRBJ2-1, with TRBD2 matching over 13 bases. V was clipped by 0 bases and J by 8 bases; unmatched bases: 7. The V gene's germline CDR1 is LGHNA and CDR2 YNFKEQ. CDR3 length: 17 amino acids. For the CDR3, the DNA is TGTGCCAGCAGCCAAGATCGGACTAGCGGGAGAGGGGATGAGCAGTTCTTC. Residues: CASSQDRTSGRGDEQFF.

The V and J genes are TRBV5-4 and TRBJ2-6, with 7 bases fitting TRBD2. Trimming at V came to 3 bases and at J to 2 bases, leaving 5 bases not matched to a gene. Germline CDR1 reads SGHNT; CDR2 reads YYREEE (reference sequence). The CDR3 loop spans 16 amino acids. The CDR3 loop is CASSWGGDTGANVLTF. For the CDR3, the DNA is TGTGCCAGCAGCTGGGGAGGGGATACTGGGGCCAACGTCCTGACTTTC.

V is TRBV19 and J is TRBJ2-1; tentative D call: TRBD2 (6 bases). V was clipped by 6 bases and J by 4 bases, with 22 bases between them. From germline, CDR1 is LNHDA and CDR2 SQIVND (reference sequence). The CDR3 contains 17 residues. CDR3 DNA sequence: TGTGCCAGTAGCCAGAGAATAGGACTACCCCCATACAATGAGCAGTTCTTC. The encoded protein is CASSQRIGLPPYNEQFF.

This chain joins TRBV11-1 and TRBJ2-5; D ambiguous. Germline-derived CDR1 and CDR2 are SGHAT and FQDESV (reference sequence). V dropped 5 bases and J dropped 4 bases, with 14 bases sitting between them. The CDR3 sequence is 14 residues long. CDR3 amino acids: CASSPELQAETQYF. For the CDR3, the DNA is TGTGCCAGCAGCCCTGAGCTCCAGGCAGAGACCCAGTACTTC.

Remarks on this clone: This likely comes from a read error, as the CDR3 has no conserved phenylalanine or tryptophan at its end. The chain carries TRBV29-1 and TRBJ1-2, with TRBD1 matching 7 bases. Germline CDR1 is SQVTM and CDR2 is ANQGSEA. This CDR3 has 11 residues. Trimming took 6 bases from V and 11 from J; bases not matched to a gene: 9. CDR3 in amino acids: CSVDRQGVYTL. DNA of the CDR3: TGCAGCGTCGACCGACAGGGTGTATACACCCTC.

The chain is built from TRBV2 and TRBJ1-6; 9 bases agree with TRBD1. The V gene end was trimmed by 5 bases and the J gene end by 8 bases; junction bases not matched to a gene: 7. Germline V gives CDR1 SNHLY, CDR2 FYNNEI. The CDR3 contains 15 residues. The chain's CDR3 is CASSQQGAADSPLHF. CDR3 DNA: TGTGCCAGCAGTCAACAGGGGGCTGCGGATTCACCCCTCCACTTT.

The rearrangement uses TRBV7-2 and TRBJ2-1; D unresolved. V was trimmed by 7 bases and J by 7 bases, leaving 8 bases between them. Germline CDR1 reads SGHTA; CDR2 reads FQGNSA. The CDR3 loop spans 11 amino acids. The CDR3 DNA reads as TGTGCCAGCAACTCTAGGAATGAGCAGTTCTTC. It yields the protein CASNSRNEQFF.

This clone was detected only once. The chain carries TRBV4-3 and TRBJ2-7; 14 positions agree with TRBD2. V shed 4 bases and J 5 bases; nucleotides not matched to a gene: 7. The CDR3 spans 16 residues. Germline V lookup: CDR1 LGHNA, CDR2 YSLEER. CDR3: CASSPRLAGGPDEQYF. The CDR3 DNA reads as TGCGCCAGCAGCCCGAGACTAGCGGGAGGGCCCGACGAGCAGTACTTC.

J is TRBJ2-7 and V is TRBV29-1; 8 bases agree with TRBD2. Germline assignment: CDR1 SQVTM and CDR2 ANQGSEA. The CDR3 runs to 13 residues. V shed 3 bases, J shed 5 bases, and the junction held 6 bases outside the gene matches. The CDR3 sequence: CSVDGTRGNEQYF. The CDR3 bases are TGCAGCGTTGATGGGACTAGGGGTAACGAGCAGTACTTC.

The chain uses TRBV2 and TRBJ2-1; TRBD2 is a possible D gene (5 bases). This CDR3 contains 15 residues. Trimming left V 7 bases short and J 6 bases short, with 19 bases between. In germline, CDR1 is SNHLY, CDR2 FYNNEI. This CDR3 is CASTEMALGSNEQFF. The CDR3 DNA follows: TGTGCCAGCACTGAGATGGCCCTGGGGAGCAATGAGCAGTTCTTC.

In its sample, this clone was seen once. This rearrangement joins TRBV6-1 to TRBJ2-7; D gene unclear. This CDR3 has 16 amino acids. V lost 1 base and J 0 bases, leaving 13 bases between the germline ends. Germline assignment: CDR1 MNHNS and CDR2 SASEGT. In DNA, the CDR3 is TGTGCCAGCAGTGAAGTCCGGCCTTTAGCCTCCTACGAGCAGTACGTC. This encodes CASSEVRPLASYEQYV.